This T cell receptor (beta chain) is from a study of graft-versus-host responses after intestinal transplantation. At the level of the study: For around 3 years after anti-thymocyte globulin induction, all recipients took tacrolimus and steroids.

The study's findings and limits: GvH clones turned up in recipient marrow; some had shown up first in ileum or blood. After transplant, early declines in HvG clones were associated with peak levels of circulating GvH clones.

V gave up 6 bases and J gave up 6 bases, with 10 bases separating them. The CDR3 contains 12 residues. Germline assignment: CDR1 LNHDA and CDR2 SQIVND (reference sequence). This clone was counted between two and nine times. Antigen: not known. Clones were read by immunoSEQ multiplex PCR, and TCRdb kept only the in-frame ones, dropping some. The data contain more than 90,000 clones, 85% to 95% of them seen just once; the ten biggest clones take up 0.23%. The receptor's source is a human donor who was the organ donor for an intestinal transplant. Sequenced here: unstimulated CD4+ T cells sorted from spleen or lymph node cells, sampled before transplant. The gene calls are TRBV19 and TRBJ2-3; D uncertain. CDR3 in amino acids: CASRTLGDTQYF. Here the CDR3 DNA reads TGTGCCAGTAGAACACTCGGGGATACGCAGTATTTT.